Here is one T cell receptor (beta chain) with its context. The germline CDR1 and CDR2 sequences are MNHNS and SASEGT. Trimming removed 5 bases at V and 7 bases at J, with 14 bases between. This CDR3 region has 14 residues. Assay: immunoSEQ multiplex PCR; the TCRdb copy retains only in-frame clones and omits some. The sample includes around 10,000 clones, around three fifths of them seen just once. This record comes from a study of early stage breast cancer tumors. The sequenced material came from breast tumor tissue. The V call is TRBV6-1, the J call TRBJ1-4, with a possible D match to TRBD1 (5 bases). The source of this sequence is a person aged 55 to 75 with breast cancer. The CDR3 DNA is TGTGCCAGCAGTTGGGACCGGAGGGGTGAAAAACTGTTTTTT. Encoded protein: CASSWDRRGEKLFF.